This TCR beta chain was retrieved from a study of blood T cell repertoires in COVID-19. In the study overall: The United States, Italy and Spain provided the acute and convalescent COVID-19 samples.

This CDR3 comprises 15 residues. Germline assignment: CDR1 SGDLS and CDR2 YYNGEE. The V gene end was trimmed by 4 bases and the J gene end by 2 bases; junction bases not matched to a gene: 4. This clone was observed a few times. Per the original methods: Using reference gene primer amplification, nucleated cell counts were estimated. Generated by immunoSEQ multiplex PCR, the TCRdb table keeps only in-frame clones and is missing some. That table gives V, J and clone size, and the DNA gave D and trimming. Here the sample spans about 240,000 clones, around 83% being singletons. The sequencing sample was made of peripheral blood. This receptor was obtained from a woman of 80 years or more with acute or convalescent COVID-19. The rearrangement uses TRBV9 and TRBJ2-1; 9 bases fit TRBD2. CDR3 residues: CASSPRLAAYNEQFF. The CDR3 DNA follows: TGTGCCAGCAGCCCCCGACTAGCGGCCTACAATGAGCAGTTCTTC.